This T cell receptor beta chain was found in a study of shared clonotypes between healthy human individuals. Study details: Samples came from two female and a few male donors aged 18 to 49. Overall study results and limits: What naive subsets generally showed was a larger estimated richness than memory subsets showed. Non-shared clonotypes were found to have lower generation probabilities than the clonotypes that were shared by all four of the sorted-subset donors. Clonotypes that were shared across a few donors made up around 5% of naive CD4 clonotypes.

The germline gives CDR1 LGHNA, CDR2 YNFKEQ. The germline V and J ends were trimmed by 0 bases and 11 bases, with 10 bases remaining between them. The CDR3 is 12 amino acids. Sequencing used immunoSEQ multiplex PCR; TCRdb keeps in-frame clones, though not all of them. The data contain about 660,000 clones, about 74% of them singletons. This clone appeared many times. Its antigen remains unknown. This receptor was taken from a woman aged 30 to 39 in good health. The gene calls are TRBV4-2 and TRBJ1-1; weak D call: TRBD1 (5 bases). The specimen was memory CD4+ T cells sorted from blood. Subset indicated: CD45RA-negative fraction. CDR3 residues: CASSQETEVAFF. CDR3 bases: TGTGCCAGCAGCCAAGAGACAGAGGTGGCTTTCTTT.